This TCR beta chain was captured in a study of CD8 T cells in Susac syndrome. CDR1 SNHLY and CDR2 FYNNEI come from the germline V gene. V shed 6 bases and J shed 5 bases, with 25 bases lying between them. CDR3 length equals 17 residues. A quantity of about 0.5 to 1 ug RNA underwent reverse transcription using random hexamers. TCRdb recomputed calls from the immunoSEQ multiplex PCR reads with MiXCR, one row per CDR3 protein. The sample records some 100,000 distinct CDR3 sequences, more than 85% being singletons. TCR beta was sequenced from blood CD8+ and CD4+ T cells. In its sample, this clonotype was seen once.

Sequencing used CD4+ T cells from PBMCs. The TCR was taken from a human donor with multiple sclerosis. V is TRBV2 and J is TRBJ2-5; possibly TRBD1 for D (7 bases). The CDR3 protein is CASSYMIGGSGGETQYF. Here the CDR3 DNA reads TGTGCCAGCAGCTACATGATTGGGGGCTCAGGGGGGGAGACCCAGTACTTC.